What follows describes a single TCR beta chain. These data come from a study of T cell responses to AZD1222 COVID-19 vaccine. The CDR3 is made up of 14 amino acids. Per the germline V gene, CDR1 is KGHSH and CDR2 is LQKENI. Trimming removed 3 bases from V and 6 bases from J; junction bases left unmatched: 2. The method was immunoSEQ multiplex PCR; TCRdb's version includes in-frame clones alone and lacks a portion of them. The profile shows approximately 100,000 clones, 70% to 90% of them singletons. The material sequenced was peripheral blood, taken 28 days after the second AZD1222 dose. The origin of this receptor is an adult who received the AZD1222 COVID-19 vaccine. The genes are TRBV18 and TRBJ2-1, with 10 positions matching TRBD1. The chain's CDR3 is CASSPGTGVNEQFF. CDR3 sequence (DNA): TGTGCCAGCTCACCCGGGACAGGGGTCAATGAGCAGTTCTTC.